The next 20 T cell receptor beta chains were all read from a single sample in a study of cytomegalovirus exposure and HLA in healthy donors. Use of 60 Vbeta and 13 Jbeta primers characterized the PCR. The protocol was immunoSEQ multiplex PCR, while the TCRdb copy is restricted to in-frame clones and leaves out a portion. The repertoire consists of more than 95,000 clones, with 75% to 85% occurring once and the leading ten covering about 8.3%. Sequencing was carried out using PBMCs. The source of these receptors is a woman between 50 and 59 years old in good health and CMV-seropositive.

This rearrangement joins TRBV19 to TRBJ2-5, with D hard to call. Germline V CDR1 and CDR2: LNHDA, SQIVND (reference sequence). This CDR3 is 13 amino acids long. Trimming pared 3 bases from V and 3 bases from J, leaving 8 bases between. The CDR3 sequence is CASSIRTKETQYF. The CDR3 nucleotides are TGTGCCAGTAGTATCCGCACAAAAGAGACCCAGTACTTC.

The rearrangement joins TRBV7-2 to TRBJ1-4; 9 positions match TRBD1. The germline gives CDR1 SGHTA, CDR2 FQGNSA. This CDR3 contains 17 residues. J was trimmed by 4 bases and V by 5 bases; bases with no gene match: 11. CDR3 protein: CASSRGTGRGYNEKLFF. The CDR3 nucleotides are TGTGCCAGCAGCAGGGGGACAGGGCGGGGATATAATGAAAAACTGTTTTTT.

The chain uses TRBV18 and TRBJ2-5, with a weak D call TRBD2 (6 bases). CDR1 and CDR2 from the germline V gene are KGHSH and LQKENI. This CDR3 has 15 residues. V was pared by 3 bases and J by 3 bases, with 14 bases between. This CDR3 is CASSPVTGGEETQYF. The CDR3 nucleotides are TGTGCCAGCTCACCGGTCACAGGAGGGGAAGAGACCCAGTACTTC.

This clone was seen just once. This sequence joins TRBV5-4 and TRBJ2-3; 10 positions match TRBD1. V gave up 2 bases and J gave up 1 base; unmatched junction bases: 4. In germline, CDR1 is SGHNT, CDR2 YYREEE (reference sequence). CDR3 length equals 16 residues. The CDR3 here is CASSLGTGEGTDTQYF. The DNA for the CDR3 is TGTGCCAGCAGCTTAGGGACAGGGGAGGGCACAGATACGCAGTATTTT. Drawing the rest from reference TRBV5-4 and TRBJ2-3, the complete variable domain is ETGVTQSPTHLIKTRGQQVTLRCSSQSGHNTVSWYQQALGQGPQFIFQYYREEENGRGNFPPRFSGLQFPNYSSELNVNALELDDSALYLCASSLGTGEGTDTQYFGPGTRLTVL.

The chain recombines TRBV7-9 with TRBJ2-3; 8 bases fit TRBD1. The CDR3 spans 15 residues. V was pared by 5 bases and J by 5 bases, with 9 bases of the junction left unmatched. Germline CDR1 reads SEHNR; CDR2 reads FQNEAQ (reference sequence). The CDR3 DNA follows: TGTGCCAGCAGCCCACAGGGGGGCTGGGGAGATACGCAGTATTTT. Translated, it gives CASSPQGGWGDTQYF.

On this clone: At one end, the junction sequence differs from germline, possibly due to a read error. The V gene is TRBV7-9, the J gene TRBJ2-7, with D perhaps TRBD2 (6 bases). Germline values: CDR1 SEHNR, CDR2 FQNEAQ (reference sequence). The CDR3 loop spans 15 amino acids. CDR3 region: CSSSPGSGGPYEQYF. Written as DNA, the CDR3 is TGTTCCAGCAGCCCTGGTTCAGGAGGGCCCTACGAGCAGTACTTC.

The genes are TRBV29-1 and TRBJ2-7; TRBD2 matches 8 bases. The CDR3 extends over 14 amino acids. Germline V gene lookup returns CDR1 SQVTM and CDR2 ANQGSEA. V lost 4 bases and J lost 0; bases outside the gene matches: 5. CDR3 amino acids: CSVVGGANSYEQYF. As DNA, the CDR3 is TGCAGCGTTGTCGGGGGGGCCAACTCCTACGAGCAGTACTTC.

This clone was counted a single time. The rearrangement uses TRBV27 and TRBJ2-3; 15 bases are shared with TRBD2. This CDR3 is 18 amino acids long. CDR1 and CDR2 (germline): MNHEY, SMNVEV (reference sequence). Trimming cost V 5 bases and J 1 base; bases outside gene matches: 7. CDR3 sequence reads: CASSHGLAGGRGTDTQYF. The CDR3 DNA follows: TGTGCCAGCAGTCACGGACTAGCGGGGGGGCGCGGCACAGATACGCAGTATTTT.

The chain is built from TRBV6-5 and TRBJ1-1, with D uncertain. The CDR3 extends over 14 amino acids. V was pared by 5 bases and J by 4 bases, with 14 bases between. From germline, CDR1 is MNHEY and CDR2 SVGAGI. The DNA for the CDR3 is TGTGCCAGCAGTGACCGAGGGAGTCGCACTGAAGCTTTCTTT. Its protein is CASSDRGSRTEAFF.

This clone showed up just once. This chain connects TRBV19 to TRBJ2-1; TRBD2 is a possible D gene (5 bases). V was pared by 3 bases and J by 6 bases, with 12 bases between. The CDR3 length is 14 residues. The germline V gene has CDR1 LNHDA and CDR2 SQIVND (reference sequence). This chain's CDR3 is CASSIRASPNEQFF. DNA for the CDR3: TGTGCCAGTAGTATTAGGGCTAGCCCCAATGAGCAGTTCTTC. The full variable domain, with the rest looked up from reference TRBV19 and TRBJ2-1, is DGGITQSPKYLFRKEGQNVTLSCEQNLNHDAMYWYRQDPGQGLRLIYYSQIVNDFQKGDIAEGYSVSREKKESFPLTVTSAQKNPTAFYLCASSIRASPNEQFFGPGTRLTVL.

The V call is TRBV4-3, the J call TRBJ2-7; D is undetermined. The CDR3 is 15 amino acids. CDR1 is LGHNA and CDR2 is YSLEER in the germline V gene. Trimming shortened V by 0 bases and J by 1 base, and 10 bases separated the two germline ends. CDR3 residues: CASSQDTHRSYEQYF. The CDR3 DNA reads TGCGCCAGCAGCCAAGATACCCACAGATCCTACGAGCAGTACTTC.

The CDR3 bases are TGTGCCAGCAGTCCCACACAACTAGATTTGGAGACCCAGTACTTC. It yields the protein CASSPTQLDLETQYF. The chain combines TRBV2 with TRBJ2-5; maybe TRBD2 (5 bases). The CDR3 runs 15 residues. Trimming pared 5 bases from V and 5 bases from J, leaving 18 bases between. Germline V gene lookup returns CDR1 SNHLY and CDR2 FYNNEI.

V is TRBV7-9 and J is TRBJ2-7, with 9 bases that match TRBD1. Per germline, CDR1 SEHNR and CDR2 FQNEAQ (reference sequence). Trimming cost V 5 bases and J 11 bases; bases outside gene matches: 13. This CDR3 is built from 14 residues. The CDR3 DNA is TGTGCCAGCAGCGTAGGACAGGGGCAGGGAAGGGAGTACTTC. It is translated as CASSVGQGQGREYF.

This clone was counted between two and nine times. The rearrangement joins TRBV30 to TRBJ2-3, with D uncertain. CDR3 length equals 15 residues. CDR1 GTSNPN and CDR2 SVGIG come from the germline V gene (reference sequence). V lost 2 bases and J lost 2, with 14 bases in between. The CDR3, as DNA: TGTGCCTGGAGTACAGACGGCTCCTACACAGATACGCAGTATTTT. This gives the protein CAWSTDGSYTDTQYF. The entire variable domain, with the rest obtained from reference TRBV30 and TRBJ2-3, is as follows: SQTIHQWPATLVQPVGSPLSLECTVEGTSNPNLYWYRQAAGRGLQLLFYSVGIGQISSEVPQNLSASRPQDRQFILSSKKLLLSDSGFYLCAWSTDGSYTDTQYFGPGTRLTVL.

This clone turned up a few times. V usage is TRBV5-1 and J usage is TRBJ1-1, with 7 bases lining up with TRBD1. This CDR3 has 14 residues. The V segment lost 4 bases and the J segment 5 bases; nucleotides outside the gene matches: 8. Germline V gene sequence: CDR1 SGHRS, CDR2 YFSETQ. The CDR3 sequence: CASSVQGRGTEAFF. The CDR3 nucleotides read TGCGCCAGCAGCGTACAGGGGAGAGGAACTGAAGCTTTCTTT. Together with reference TRBV5-1 and TRBJ1-1, the CDR3 gives the full variable domain: KAGVTQTPRYLIKTRGQQVTLSCSPISGHRSVSWYQQTPGQGLQFLFEYFSETQRNKGNFPGRFSGRQFSNSRSEMNVSTLELGDSALYLCASSVQGRGTEAFFGQGTRLTVV.

CDR3 in DNA: TGTGCCAGCAGCGTAGTCCCGGGGGGGCAAATTGGCGAGCAGTACTTC. Protein sequence: CASSVVPGGQIGEQYF. This sequence joins TRBV9 and TRBJ2-7, with 8 bases lining up with TRBD2. Germline trimming cut 0 bases from V and 6 bases from J; bases unmatched to any gene: 11. Germline V CDR1 and CDR2: SGDLS, YYNGEE. The CDR3 loop spans 16 amino acids. The full variable domain, rest sourced from reference TRBV9 and TRBJ2-7, is DSGVTQTPKHLITATGQRVTLRCSPRSGDLSVYWYQQSLDQGLQFLIQYYNGEERAKGNILERFSAQQFPDLHSELNLSSLELGDSALYFCASSVVPGGQIGEQYFGPGTRLTVT.

The chain joins TRBV9 to TRBJ2-5; D possibly corresponds to TRBD2 (5 bases). The CDR3 is 15 amino acids. In germline, CDR1 is SGDLS, CDR2 YYNGEE. V dropped 4 bases and J dropped 5 bases, with 18 bases sitting between them. The CDR3 reads CASSPMDLTQETQYF. Here the CDR3 DNA reads TGTGCCAGCAGCCCCATGGACTTGACCCAGGAGACCCAGTACTTC.

V gene TRBV4-3 combines with J gene TRBJ1-5, with 8 bases aligning to TRBD1. The CDR3 is 14 amino acids. The germline V gene encodes CDR1 LGHNA and CDR2 YSLEER. The V and J ends lost 3 bases and 6 bases, in that order; junction bases with no gene match: 4. In DNA form, the CDR3 reads TGCGCCAGCAGCCATCGGACAGGGAGTCAGCCCCAGCATTTT. It translates to CASSHRTGSQPQHF.

The chain combines TRBV2 with TRBJ2-7; TRBD1 matches 8 bases. CDR1 and CDR2 (germline): SNHLY, FYNNEI. J lost 2 bases, V lost 4 bases, and 4 bases had no gene match. The CDR3 runs 14 residues. CDR3 loop: CASSGNRGTYEQYF. The CDR3 nucleotides read TGTGCCAGCAGTGGTAACAGGGGGACCTACGAGCAGTACTTC.

This rearrangement joins TRBV29-1 to TRBJ1-3; no clear D gene. The CDR3 extends over 13 amino acids. V gave up 3 bases and J gave up 0 bases, with 6 bases separating them. CDR1 and CDR2 from the germline V gene are SQVTM and ANQGSEA. The DNA for the CDR3 is TGCAGCGTTGAGGAGGACTCTGGAAACACCATATATTTT. Amino acid sequence: CSVEEDSGNTIYF.